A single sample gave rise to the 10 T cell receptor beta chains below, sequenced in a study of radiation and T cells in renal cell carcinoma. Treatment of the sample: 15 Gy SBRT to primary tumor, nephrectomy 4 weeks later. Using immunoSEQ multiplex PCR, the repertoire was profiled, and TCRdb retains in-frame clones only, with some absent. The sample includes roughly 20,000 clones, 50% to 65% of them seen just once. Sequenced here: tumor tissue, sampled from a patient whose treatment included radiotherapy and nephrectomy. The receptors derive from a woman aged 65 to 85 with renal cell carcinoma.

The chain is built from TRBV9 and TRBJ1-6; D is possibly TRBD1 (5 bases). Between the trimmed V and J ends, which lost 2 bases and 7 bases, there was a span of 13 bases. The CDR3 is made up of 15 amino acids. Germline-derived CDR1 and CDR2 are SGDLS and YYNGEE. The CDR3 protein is CASSVTGFNNSPLHF. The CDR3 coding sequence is TGTGCCAGCAGCGTCACAGGCTTTAACAATTCACCCCTCCACTTT.

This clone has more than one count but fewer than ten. This CDR3 reads CASSSGGARDTQYF. The CDR3 nucleotides read TGTGCCAGCAGTTCCGGGGGGGCAAGAGATACGCAGTATTTT. This sequence joins TRBV6-5 and TRBJ2-3; 8 positions match TRBD2. In germline, CDR1 is MNHEY, CDR2 SVGAGI. V gave up 4 bases and J gave up 5 bases; unmatched junction bases: 5. The CDR3 sequence is 14 residues long.

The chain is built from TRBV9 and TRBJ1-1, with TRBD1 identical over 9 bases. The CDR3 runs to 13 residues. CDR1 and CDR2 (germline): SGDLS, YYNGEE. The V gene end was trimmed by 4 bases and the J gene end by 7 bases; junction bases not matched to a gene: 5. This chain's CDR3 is CASSPRQGGEAFF. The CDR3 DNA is TGTGCCAGCAGCCCGCGACAGGGGGGTGAAGCTTTCTTT.

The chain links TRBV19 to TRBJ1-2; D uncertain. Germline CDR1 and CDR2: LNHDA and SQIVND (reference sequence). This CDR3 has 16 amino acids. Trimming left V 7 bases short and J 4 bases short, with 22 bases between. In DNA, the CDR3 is TGTGCCAGTACCTCCCCCCGCGTCGCCGAAAGCTATGGCTACACCTTC. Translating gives CASTSPRVAESYGYTF. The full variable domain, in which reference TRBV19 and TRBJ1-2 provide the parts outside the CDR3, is DGGITQSPKYLFRKEGQNVTLSCEQNLNHDAMYWYRQDPGQGLRLIYYSQIVNDFQKGDIAEGYSVSREKKESFPLTVTSAQKNPTAFYLCASTSPRVAESYGYTFGSGTRLTVV.

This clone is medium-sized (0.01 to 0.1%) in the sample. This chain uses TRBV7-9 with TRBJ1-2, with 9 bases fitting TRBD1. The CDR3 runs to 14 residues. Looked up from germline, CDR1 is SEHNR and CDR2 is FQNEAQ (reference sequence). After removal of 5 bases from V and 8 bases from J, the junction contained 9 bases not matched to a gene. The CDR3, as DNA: TGTGCCAGCAGCCCACGACAGGGGGTGGGAGGCTACACCTTC. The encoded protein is CASSPRQGVGGYTF.

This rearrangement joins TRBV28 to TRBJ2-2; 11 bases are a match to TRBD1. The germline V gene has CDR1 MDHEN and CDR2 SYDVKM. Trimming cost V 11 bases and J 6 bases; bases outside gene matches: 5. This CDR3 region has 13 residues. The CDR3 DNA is TGTGCCGCGGGGGACAGGGGGTCCGGGGAGCTGTTTTTT. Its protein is CAAGDRGSGELFF.

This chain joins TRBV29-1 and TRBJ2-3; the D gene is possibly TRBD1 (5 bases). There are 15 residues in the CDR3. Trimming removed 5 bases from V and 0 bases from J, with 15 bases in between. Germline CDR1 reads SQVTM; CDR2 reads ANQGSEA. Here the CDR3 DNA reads TGCAGCGTTTTCTCCCGACGGACAAGCACAGATACGCAGTATTTT. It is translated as CSVFSRRTSTDTQYF.

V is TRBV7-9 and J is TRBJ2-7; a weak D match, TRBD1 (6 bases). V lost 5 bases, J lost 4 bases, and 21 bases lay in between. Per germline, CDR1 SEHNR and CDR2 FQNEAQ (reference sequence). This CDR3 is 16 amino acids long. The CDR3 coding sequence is TGTGCCAGCAGCCCCCGCTCGGGACACCAACCGTACGAGCAGTACTTC. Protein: CASSPRSGHQPYEQYF.

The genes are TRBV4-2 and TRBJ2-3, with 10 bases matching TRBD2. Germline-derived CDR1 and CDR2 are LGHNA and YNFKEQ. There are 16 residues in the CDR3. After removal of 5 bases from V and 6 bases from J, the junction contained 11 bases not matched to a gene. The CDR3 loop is CASSSPPAGGPDTQYF. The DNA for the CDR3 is TGTGCCAGCAGCTCCCCCCCAGCGGGGGGGCCGGATACGCAGTATTTT.

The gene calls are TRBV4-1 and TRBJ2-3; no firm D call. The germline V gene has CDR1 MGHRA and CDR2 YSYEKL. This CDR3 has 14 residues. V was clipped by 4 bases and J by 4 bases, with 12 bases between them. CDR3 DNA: TGCGCCAGCAGCCTTGTTGATCAGGCAGATACGCAGTATTTT. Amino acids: CASSLVDQADTQYF.